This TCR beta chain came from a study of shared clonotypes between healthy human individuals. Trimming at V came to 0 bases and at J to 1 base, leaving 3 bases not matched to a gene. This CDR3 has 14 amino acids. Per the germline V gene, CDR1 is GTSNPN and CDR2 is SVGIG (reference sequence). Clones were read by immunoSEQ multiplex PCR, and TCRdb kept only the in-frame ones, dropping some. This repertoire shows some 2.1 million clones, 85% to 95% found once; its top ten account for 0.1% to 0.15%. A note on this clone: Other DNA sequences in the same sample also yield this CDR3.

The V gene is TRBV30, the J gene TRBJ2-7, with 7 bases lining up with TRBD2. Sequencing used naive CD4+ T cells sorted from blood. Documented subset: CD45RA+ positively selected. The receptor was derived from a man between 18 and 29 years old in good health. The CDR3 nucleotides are TGTGCCTGGAGTGTATCGGGAGGTTCCTACGAGCAGTACTTC. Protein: CAWSVSGGSYEQYF.